These T cell receptor beta chains were read from a single sample in a study of CXCR3-negative and CXCR3-positive naive CD8 T cells. TCRdb re-called the 5' RACE reads and shows each CDR3 protein once, DNA omitted. The sample table includes 55,000 to 65,000 distinct CDR3 sequences. The specimen was naive CXCR3- CD8+ T cells from blood. These receptors all stem from a human donor in good health. Some clones in this sample may be carry-over from other donors' samples. Each CDR3 is given with its conserved first and last residue.

V,J,CDR3
TRBV23-1,TRBJ2-5,CASTSPRDRKETQYF
TRBV27,TRBJ1-5,CASSPGYSNQPQHF
TRBV7-9,TRBJ2-1,CASSFSSGTVSSSAYNEQFF
TRBV19,TRBJ1-1,CATKNLGSQYPDMNTEAFF
TRBV7-9,TRBJ2-5,CASSKTSGQETQYF
TRBV29-1,TRBJ1-2,CSVVLGGGINYGYTF
TRBV29-1,TRBJ2-5,CSVEGGNIEETQYF
TRBV4-3,TRBJ1-4,CASSQDPLGQSLEKLFF
TRBV6-5,TRBJ2-7,CASSYGGGRISYEQYF
TRBV4-3,TRBJ2-1,CASSLGTTYNEQFF
TRBV5-6,TRBJ1-1,CASSLKNWPGNTEAFF
TRBV6-5,TRBJ2-1,CASSYAGTGYNEQFF
TRBV5-5,TRBJ1-4,CASSRGARVEKLFF
TRBV7-6,TRBJ2-3,CASSLGGKQYF
TRBV4-1,TRBJ2-7,CASSQELRASGSEQYF
TRBV20-1,TRBJ2-5,CSAVDTDRDRAFLETQYF
TRBV7-9,TRBJ2-7,CASSSLRDRDHYEQYF
TRBV7-3,TRBJ2-3,CASSAGGAVLPDTQYF
TRBV5-6,TRBJ2-7,CASSLTPGQPYEQYF
TRBV6-5,TRBJ1-2,CASSPDGGGGYTF
TRBV7-9,TRBJ2-7,CASSLGGLQPFEQYF
TRBV20-1,TRBJ2-7,CSARYEGWEQYF